The rows below give T cell receptor beta chains drawn from one sample of a study of blood T cell repertoires in COVID-19. Here immunoSEQ multiplex PCR was the method, and the copy in TCRdb shows in-frame clones only, minus some. This sample has fewer than 80,000 clones, with approximately 80% found just once. The source material was peripheral blood. The source is a man between 50 and 59 years old with COVID-19, enrolled during active disease. Both conserved end residues are part of each CDR3. The D gene is left open where the match is weak. Expanded clones get a size class; other rows say once, few or many, or leave the size out.

- | TRBJ2-3 | - | TRBV19 | TGTGCCAGTAGAGGGAGGCCTAGCGATACGCAGTATTTT | CASRGRPSDTQYF
- | TRBJ1-6 | - | TRBV30 | TGTGCCTGGAGTGTACAGCCGTATTCACCCCTCCACTTT | CAWSVQPYSPLHF
- | TRBJ1-3 | - | TRBV29-1 | TGCAGCGTTGACGTCCGGGGTACTGGAAACACCATATATTTT | CSVDVRGTGNTIYF
- | TRBJ2-1 | - | TRBV14 | TGTGCCAGCAGCTCCAGGGTGGTCAGCTACAATGAGCAGTTCTTC | CASSSRVVSYNEQFF
- | TRBJ1-1 | - | TRBV7-3 | TGTGCCAGCAGCTTGCTGCGAGGGACTGAAGCTTTCTTT | CASSLLRGTEAFF
- | TRBJ1-4 | once | TRBV5-6 | TGTGCCAGCAGCACTGTTCAGGGTCGACTGTTTTTT | CASSTVQGRLFF
- | TRBJ2-1 | - | TRBV3-1/TRBV3-2 | TGTGCCAGCAGCCACCACCGGGACTCCCTTACGCGCCATGAGCAGTTCTTC | CASSHHRDSLTRHEQFF
TRBD1 | TRBJ2-7 | - | TRBV11-2 | TGTGCCAGCAGCCGGCCTGGACAGGGAGCGATGTACTTC | CASSRPGQGAMYF
TRBD2 | TRBJ2-3 | - | TRBV2 | TGTGCCAGCAGTTTAGGACTAGCGGGGGGACTCACAGATACGCAGTATTTT | CASSLGLAGGLTDTQYF
- | TRBJ2-3 | - | TRBV12-3/TRBV12-4 | TGTGCCAGCACTCGCACAGATACGCAGTATTTT | CASTRTDTQYF
TRBD1 | TRBJ2-2 | - | TRBV19 | TGTGCCAGTGCCGGGACAGGGAACACCGGGGAGCTGTTTTTT | CASAGTGNTGELFF
- | TRBJ1-2 | once | TRBV19 | TGTGCCAGTTCGGTAACCTATGGCTACACCTTC | CASSVTYGYTF
TRBD2 | TRBJ2-1 | - | TRBV12-5 | TGTGCTAGTGGTTCGCCCGGGACTAGCGGGGGGTACAATGAGCAGTTCTTC | CASGSPGTSGGYNEQFF
- | TRBJ2-7 | once | TRBV6-5 | TGTGCCAGCATCTCGGGAAGGGGGGGGAGGAACGAGCAGTACTTC | CASISGRGGRNEQYF
TRBD2 | TRBJ2-7 | - | TRBV7-9 | TGTGCCAGCAGCAAAGGGGACTACTCCTACGAGCAGTACTTC | CASSKGDYSYEQYF
- | TRBJ1-6 | - | TRBV6-1 | TGTGCCAGCAGTGTAAACAGGGATAGCTCCTATAATTCACCCCTCCACTTT | CASSVNRDSSYNSPLHF
- | TRBJ1-1 | - | TRBV2 | TGTGCCAGCAGCCGCGGGACCCAGAACACTGAAGCTTTCTTT | CASSRGTQNTEAFF
TRBD1 | TRBJ1-5 | - | TRBV28 | TGTGCCAGCAGGCCAACAGGGGGCGTTAGCAATCAGCCCCAGCATTTT | CASRPTGGVSNQPQHF
- | TRBJ2-1 | - | TRBV19 | TGTGCCAGTAGTATACAGGTATCACTTTACAATGAGCAGTTCTTC | CASSIQVSLYNEQFF
TRBD1 | TRBJ2-1 | - | TRBV27 | TGTGCCAGCAGTATAACGGGACAGGGTTACAATGAGCAGTTCTTC | CASSITGQGYNEQFF
- | TRBJ2-7 | once | TRBV6-6 | TGTGCCAGCAGTTACTTGATAACCGGGGGTTACGAGCAGTACTTC | CASSYLITGGYEQYF
- | TRBJ2-7 | few | TRBV7-9 | TGTGCCAGCAGCTTAGGGACTAACTACGAGCAGTACTTC | CASSLGTNYEQYF
- | TRBJ1-6 | few | TRBV9 | TGTGCCAGCAGCGTAGGGGGGCAAGGAAATTCACCCCTCCACTTT | CASSVGGQGNSPLHF
- | TRBJ1-1 | - | TRBV6-2/TRBV6-3 | TGTGCCAGCAGTTACTCGATGTTCGGGGGAATTACTGAAGCTTTCTTT | CASSYSMFGGITEAFF